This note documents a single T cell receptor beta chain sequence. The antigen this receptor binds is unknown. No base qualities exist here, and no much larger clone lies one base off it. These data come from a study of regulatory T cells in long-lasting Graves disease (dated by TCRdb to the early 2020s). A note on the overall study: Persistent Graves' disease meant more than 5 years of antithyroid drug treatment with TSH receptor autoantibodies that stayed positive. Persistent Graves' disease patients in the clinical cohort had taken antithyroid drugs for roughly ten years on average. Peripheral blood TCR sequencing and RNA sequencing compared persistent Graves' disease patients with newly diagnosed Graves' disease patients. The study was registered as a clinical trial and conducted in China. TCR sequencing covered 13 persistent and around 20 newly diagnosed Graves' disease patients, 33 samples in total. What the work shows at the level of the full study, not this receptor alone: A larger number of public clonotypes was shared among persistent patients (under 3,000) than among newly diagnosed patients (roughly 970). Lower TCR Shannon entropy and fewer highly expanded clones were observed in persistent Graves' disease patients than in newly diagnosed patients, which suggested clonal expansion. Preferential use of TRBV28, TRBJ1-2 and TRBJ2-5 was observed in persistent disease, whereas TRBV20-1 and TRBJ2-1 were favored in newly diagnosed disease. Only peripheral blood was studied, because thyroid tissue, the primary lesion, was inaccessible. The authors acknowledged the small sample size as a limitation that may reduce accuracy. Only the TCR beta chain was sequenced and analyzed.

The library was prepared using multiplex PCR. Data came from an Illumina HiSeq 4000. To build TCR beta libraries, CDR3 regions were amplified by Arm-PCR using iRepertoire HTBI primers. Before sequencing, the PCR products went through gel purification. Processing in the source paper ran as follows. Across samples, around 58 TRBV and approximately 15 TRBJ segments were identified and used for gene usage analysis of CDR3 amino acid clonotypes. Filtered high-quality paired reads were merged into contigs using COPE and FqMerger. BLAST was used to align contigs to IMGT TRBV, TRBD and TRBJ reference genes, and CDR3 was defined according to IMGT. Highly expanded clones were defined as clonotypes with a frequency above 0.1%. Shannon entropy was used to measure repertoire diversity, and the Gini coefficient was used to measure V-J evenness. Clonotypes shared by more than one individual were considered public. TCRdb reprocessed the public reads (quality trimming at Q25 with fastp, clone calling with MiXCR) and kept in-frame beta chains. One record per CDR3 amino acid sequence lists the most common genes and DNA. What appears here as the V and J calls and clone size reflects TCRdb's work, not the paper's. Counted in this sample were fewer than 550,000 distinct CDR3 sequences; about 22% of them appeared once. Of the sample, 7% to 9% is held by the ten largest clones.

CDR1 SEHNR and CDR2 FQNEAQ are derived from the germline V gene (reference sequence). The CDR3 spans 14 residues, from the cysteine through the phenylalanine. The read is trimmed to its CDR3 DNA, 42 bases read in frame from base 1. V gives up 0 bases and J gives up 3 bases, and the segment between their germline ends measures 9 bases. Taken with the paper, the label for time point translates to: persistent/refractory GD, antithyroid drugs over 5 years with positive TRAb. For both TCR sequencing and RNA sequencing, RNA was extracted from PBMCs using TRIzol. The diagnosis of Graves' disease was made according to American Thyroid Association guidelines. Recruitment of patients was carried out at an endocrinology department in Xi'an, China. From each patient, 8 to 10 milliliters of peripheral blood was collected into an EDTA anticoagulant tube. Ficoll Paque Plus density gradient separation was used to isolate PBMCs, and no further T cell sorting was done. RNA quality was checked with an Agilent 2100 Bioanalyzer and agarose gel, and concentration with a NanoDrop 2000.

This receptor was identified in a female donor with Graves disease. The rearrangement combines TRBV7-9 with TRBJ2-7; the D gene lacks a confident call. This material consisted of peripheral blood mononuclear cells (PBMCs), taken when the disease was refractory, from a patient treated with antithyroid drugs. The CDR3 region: CASSLALRGYEQYF. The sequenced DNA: TGTGCCAGCAGCTTAGCGCTGCGCGGCTACGAGCAGTACTTC. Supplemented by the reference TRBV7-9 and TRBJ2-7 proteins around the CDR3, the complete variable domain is DTGVSQNPRHKITKRGQNVTFRCDPISEHNRLYWYRQTLGQGPEFLTYFQNEAQLEKSRLLSDRFSAERPKGSFSTLEIQRTEQGDSAMYLCASSLALRGYEQYFGPGTRLTVT.